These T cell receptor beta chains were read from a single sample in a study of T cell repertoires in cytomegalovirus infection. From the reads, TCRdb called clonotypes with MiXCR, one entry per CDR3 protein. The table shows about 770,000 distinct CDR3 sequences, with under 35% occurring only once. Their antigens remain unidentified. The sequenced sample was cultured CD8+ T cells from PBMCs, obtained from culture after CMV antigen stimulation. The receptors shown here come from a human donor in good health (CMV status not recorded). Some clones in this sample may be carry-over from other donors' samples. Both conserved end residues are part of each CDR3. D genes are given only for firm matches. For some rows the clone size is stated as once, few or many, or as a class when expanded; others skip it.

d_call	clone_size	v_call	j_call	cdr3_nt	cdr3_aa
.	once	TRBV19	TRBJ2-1	TGTGCCGCGGGGCTGCGGAGCTCCTACAATGAGCAGTTCTTC	CAAGLRSSYNEQFF
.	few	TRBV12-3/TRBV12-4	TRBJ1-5	TGTGCCAGCAGACCCACAGGGTGGAATCAGCCCCAGCATTTT	CASRPTGWNQPQHF
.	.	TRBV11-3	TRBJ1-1	TGTGCCAGCAGCCAATTTTACGGCAAAGAAGCTTTCTTT	CASSQFYGKEAFF
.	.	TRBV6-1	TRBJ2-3	TGTGCCGCACCGGGACCTTACACAGATACGCAGTATTTT	CAAPGPYTDTQYF
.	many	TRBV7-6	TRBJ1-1	TGTGCCAGCAGCTTAGGGGCAGGTACTGAAGCTTTCTTT	CASSLGAGTEAFF
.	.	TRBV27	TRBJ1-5	TGTGCCAGCAGTTTATCGTGGGGGGCGGCTCAGCCCCAGCATTTT	CASSLSWGAAQPQHF
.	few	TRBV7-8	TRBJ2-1	TGTGCCAGCGGGGGGGGGGGCTATAGCGGCTCCTACAATGAGCAGTTCTTC	CASGGGGYSGSYNEQFF
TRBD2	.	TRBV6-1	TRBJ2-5	TGTGCCAGCAGTGAATATCTCGCGTTCAGGGCTAGCGGGGGCCTACGGGAGACCCAGTACTTC	CASSEYLAFRASGGLRETQYF
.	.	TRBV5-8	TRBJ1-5	TGTGCCAGCAGCCCCCCGGTGTATAGCAATCAGCCCCAGCATTTT	CASSPPVYSNQPQHF
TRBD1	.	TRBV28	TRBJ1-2	TGTGCCAGCAGCTGGGACAGGGAGGTAGGGAACTATGGCTACACCTTC	CASSWDREVGNYGYTF
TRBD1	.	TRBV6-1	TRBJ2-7	TGTGCCAGCAGTGATGCTTTAGGGACAGTCCATCCCTACGAGCAGTACTTC	CASSDALGTVHPYEQYF
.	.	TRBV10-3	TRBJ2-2	TGTGCCATCAGTGAGAACCCGAACACCGGGGAGCTGTTTTTT	CAISENPNTGELFF
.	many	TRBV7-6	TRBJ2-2	TGTGCCAGCAGCTTACGGGTTGGAAATATAGTAGGCGGGGAGCTGTTTTTT	CASSLRVGNIVGGELFF
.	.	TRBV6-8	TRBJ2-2	TGTGCCAGCAGTTACAGACGGGTATCAGGGGAGCTGTTTTTT	CASSYRRVSGELFF
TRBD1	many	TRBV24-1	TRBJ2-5	TGTGCCACCAGTGATTTGACAGGGGACGTAGAGACCCAGTACTTC	CATSDLTGDVETQYF
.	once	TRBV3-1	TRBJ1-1	TGTGCCAGCAGCCAAAGCCCTAACATGAACACTGAAGCTTTCTTT	CASSQSPNMNTEAFF
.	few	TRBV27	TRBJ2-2	TGTGCCAGCAGTACGGCCCCGGGGAACACCGGGGAGCTGTTTTTT	CASSTAPGNTGELFF
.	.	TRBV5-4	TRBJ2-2	TGTGCCAGTCGACTCGGCGGGGAGCTGTTTTTT	CASRLGGELFF
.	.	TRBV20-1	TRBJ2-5	TGCAGTGCTAGGGTCAGGGTGCAAGAGACCCAGTACTTC	CSARVRVQETQYF
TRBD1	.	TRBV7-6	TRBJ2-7	TGTGCCAGCAGCTCCGGGACAGGATACTCCTACGAGCAGTACTTC	CASSSGTGYSYEQYF
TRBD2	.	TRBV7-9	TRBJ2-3	TGTGCCAAGACTCCCATCTACCTAGCGGGGAATACTAGCACAGATACGCAGTATTTT	CAKTPIYLAGNTSTDTQYF
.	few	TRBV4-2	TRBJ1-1	TGTGCCAGCAGCCAAGGGGGTAGCACTGAAGCTTTCTTT	CASSQGGSTEAFF
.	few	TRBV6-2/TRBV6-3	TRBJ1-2	TGTGCCAGCAGTTTATCCTCAGCTAACTATGGCTACACCTTC	CASSLSSANYGYTF
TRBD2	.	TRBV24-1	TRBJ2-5	TGTGCCACCAGTGATTTGTCTAGCGGCCAAGAGACCCAGTACTTC	CATSDLSSGQETQYF
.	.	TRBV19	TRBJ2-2	TGTGCCAGTAGTATAGGGGAAACTATGATCCCCGGGGAGCTGTTTTTT	CASSIGETMIPGELFF
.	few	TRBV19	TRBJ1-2	TGTGCCAGTATGGGGCCCTCAGGGGAGGACTATGGCTACACCTTC	CASMGPSGEDYGYTF
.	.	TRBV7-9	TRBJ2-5	TGTGCCAGCGCAAGGTCGGGGGGCCGGGAGACCCAGTACTTC	CASARSGGRETQYF
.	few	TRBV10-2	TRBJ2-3	TGCGCCAGCCAAGGGGGTAGCGGTAGCACAGATACGCAGTATTTT	CASQGGSGSTDTQYF
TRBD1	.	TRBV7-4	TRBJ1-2	TGTGCCAGCAGTTCAACAGGGGGCGCCGATGGCTACACCTTC	CASSSTGGADGYTF
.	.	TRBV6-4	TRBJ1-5	TGTGCCAGCAGCCCTGGACCCGGAAGACAGCCCCAGCATTTT	CASSPGPGRQPQHF
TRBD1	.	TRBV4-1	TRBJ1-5	TGCGCCAGCAGCCTTACAGGGGCTAGCCAGCCCCAGCATTTT	CASSLTGASQPQHF
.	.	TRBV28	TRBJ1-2	TGTGCCAGCAGCCTCCTGTGGGCATCTCCTGAGGAAAATGGCTACACCTTC	CASSLLWASPEENGYTF
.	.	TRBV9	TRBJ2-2	TGTGCCAGCAGCTTTAGACCGACCAACACCGGGGAGCTGTTTTTT	CASSFRPTNTGELFF
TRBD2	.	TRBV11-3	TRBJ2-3	TGTGCCAGCAGCTTAGGGGTCGTTAGCGGGGGCACAGATACGCAGTATTTT	CASSLGVVSGGTDTQYF
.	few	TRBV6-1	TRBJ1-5	TGTGCCAGCAAAGCCCGTAGCAATCAGCCCCAGCATTTT	CASKARSNQPQHF
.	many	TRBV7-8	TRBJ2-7	TGTGCCAGCAGCTTAGAGAGTGACGAGCAGTACTTC	CASSLESDEQYF
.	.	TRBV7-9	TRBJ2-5	TGTGCCAGCAGCTTAAACAGGGCGAATGAGACCCAGTACTTC	CASSLNRANETQYF
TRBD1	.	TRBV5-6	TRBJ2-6	TGTGCCAGCAGCTTGGGGGACAGGGTTTACCCTTCTGGGGCCAACGTCCTGACTTTC	CASSLGDRVYPSGANVLTF
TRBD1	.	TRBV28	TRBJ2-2	TGTGCCAGCAGTTCAAAGACAGGGATAACCGGGGAGCTGTTTTTT	CASSSKTGITGELFF